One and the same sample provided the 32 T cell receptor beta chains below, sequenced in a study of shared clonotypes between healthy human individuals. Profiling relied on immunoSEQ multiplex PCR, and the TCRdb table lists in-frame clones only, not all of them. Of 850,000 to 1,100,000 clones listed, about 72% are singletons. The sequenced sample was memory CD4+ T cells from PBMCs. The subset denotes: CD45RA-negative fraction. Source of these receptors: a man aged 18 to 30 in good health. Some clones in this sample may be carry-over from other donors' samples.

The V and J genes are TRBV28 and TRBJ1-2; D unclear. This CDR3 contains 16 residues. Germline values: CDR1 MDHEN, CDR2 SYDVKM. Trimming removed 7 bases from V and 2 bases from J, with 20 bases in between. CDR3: CASTHKPGWINYGYTF. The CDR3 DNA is TGTGCCAGCACCCATAAACCTGGGTGGATAAACTATGGCTACACCTTC.

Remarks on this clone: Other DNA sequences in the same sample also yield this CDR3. This chain's CDR3 is CASSIPPGEQYF. The CDR3 DNA is TGTGCCAGTAGTATCCCTCCGGGCGAGCAGTACTTC. This chain links TRBV19 with TRBJ2-7; D gene ambiguous. The CDR3 is 12 residues long. Germline V gene data show CDR1 as LNHDA and CDR2 as SQIVND (reference sequence). V lost 3 bases and J lost 6, with 9 bases in between.

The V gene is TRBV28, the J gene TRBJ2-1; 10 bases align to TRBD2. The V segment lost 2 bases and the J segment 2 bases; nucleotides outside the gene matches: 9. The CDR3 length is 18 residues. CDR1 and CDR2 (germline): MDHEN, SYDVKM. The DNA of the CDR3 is TGTGCCAGCAGTTTAATTTCTAGCGGGAGAGGTACCTACAATGAGCAGTTCTTC. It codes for CASSLISSGRGTYNEQFF.

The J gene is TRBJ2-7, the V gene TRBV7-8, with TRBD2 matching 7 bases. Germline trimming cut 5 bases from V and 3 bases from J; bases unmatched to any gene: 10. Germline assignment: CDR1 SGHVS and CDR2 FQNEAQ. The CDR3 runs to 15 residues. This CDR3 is CASSLGPAGFYEQYF. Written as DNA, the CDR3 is TGTGCCAGCAGCCTAGGTCCAGCGGGATTCTACGAGCAGTACTTC.

The CDR3 region has the DNA TGTGCCAGCCGACCCCTAGCGGCAGGGGCCAACGTCCTGACTTTC. This gives the protein CASRPLAAGANVLTF. This chain connects TRBV6-5 to TRBJ2-6; TRBD2 matches 7 bases. This CDR3 region has 15 residues. The junction had 8 bases not matched to a gene; V was cut back by 8 bases and J by 4 bases. CDR1 is MNHEY, CDR2 SVGAGI, per germline.

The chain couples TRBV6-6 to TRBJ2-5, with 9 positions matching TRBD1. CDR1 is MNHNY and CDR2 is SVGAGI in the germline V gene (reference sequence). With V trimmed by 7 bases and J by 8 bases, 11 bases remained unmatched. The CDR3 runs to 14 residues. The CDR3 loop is CASKRSGQGTTQYF. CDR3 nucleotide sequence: TGTGCCAGCAAACGATCGGGACAGGGAACTACCCAGTACTTC.

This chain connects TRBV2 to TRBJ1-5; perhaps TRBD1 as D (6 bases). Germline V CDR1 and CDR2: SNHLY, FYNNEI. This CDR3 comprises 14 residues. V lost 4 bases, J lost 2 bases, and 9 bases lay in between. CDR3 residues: CASSGQARNQPQHF. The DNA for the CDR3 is TGTGCCAGCAGTGGACAGGCGCGCAATCAGCCCCAGCATTTT.

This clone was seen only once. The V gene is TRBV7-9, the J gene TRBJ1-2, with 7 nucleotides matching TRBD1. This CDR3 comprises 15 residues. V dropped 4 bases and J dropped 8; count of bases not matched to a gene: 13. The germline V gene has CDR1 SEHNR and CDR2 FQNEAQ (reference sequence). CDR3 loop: CASSSSDTTGRGYTF. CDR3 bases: TGTGCCAGCAGCTCCTCCGATACGACAGGGCGAGGCTACACCTTC.

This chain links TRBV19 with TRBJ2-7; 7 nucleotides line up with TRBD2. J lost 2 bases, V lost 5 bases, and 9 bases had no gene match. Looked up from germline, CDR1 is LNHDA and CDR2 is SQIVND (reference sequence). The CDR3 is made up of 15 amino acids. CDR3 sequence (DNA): TGTGCCAGTAGTTTGACTTCTAGCGGACCCTACGAGCAGTACTTC. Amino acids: CASSLTSSGPYEQYF.

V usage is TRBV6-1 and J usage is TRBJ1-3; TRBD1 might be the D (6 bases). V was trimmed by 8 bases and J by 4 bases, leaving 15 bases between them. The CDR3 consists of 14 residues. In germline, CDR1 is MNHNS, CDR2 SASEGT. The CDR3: CASLPPGVGNTIYF. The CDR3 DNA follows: TGTGCCAGCCTTCCCCCAGGGGTCGGAAACACCATATATTTT.

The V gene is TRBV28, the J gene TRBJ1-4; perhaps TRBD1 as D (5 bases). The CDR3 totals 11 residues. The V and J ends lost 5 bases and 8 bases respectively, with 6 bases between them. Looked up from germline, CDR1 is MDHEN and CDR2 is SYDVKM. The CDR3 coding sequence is TGTGCCAGCAGTCGACAGGAAAAACTGTTTTTT. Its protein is CASSRQEKLFF.

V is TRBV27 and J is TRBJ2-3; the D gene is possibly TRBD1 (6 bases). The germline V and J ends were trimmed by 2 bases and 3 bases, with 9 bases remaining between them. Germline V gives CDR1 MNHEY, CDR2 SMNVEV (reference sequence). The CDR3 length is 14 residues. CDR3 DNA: TGTGCCAGCAGTTTAATAGGGGGAACAGATACGCAGTATTTT. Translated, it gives CASSLIGGTDTQYF.

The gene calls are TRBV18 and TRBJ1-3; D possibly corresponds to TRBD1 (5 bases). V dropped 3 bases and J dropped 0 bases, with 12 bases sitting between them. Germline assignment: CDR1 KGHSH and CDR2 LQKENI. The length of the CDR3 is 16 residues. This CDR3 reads CASSPAGLNSGNTIYF. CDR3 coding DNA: TGTGCCAGCTCACCTGCGGGGCTAAACTCTGGAAACACCATATATTTT.

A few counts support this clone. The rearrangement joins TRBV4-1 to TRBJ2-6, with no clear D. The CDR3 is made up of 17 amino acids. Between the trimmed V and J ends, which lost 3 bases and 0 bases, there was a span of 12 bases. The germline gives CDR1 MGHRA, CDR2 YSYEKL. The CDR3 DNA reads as TGCGCCAGCAGCCAGGCTTCGGGTATCTCTGGGGCCAACGTCCTGACTTTC. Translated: CASSQASGISGANVLTF.

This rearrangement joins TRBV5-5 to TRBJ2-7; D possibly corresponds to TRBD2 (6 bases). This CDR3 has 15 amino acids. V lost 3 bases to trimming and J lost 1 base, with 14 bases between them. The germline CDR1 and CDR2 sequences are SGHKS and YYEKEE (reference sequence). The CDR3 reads CASSSSSGTSYEQYF. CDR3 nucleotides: TGTGCCAGCAGCTCTTCTTCCGGGACTTCCTACGAGCAGTACTTC.

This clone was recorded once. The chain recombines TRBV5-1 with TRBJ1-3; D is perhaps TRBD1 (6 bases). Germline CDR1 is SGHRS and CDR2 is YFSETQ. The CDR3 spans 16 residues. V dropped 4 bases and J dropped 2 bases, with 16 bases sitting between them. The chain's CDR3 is CASSPTPEGAGNTIYF. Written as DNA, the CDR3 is TGCGCCAGCAGCCCCACGCCCGAGGGGGCTGGAAACACCATATATTTT.

CDR3 residues: CSFNRGNTGELFF. CDR3 DNA: TGCAGCTTTAACAGGGGGAACACCGGGGAGCTGTTTTTT. The rearrangement joins TRBV29-1 to TRBJ2-2, with 7 positions matching TRBD1. Per the germline V gene, CDR1 is SQVTM and CDR2 is ANQGSEA. After removal of 8 bases from V and 1 base from J, the junction contained 4 bases not matched to a gene. The length of the CDR3 is 13 residues.

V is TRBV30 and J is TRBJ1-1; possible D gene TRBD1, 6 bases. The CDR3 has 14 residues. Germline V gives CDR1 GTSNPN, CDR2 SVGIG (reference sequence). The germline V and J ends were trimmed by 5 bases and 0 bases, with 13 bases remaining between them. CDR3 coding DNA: TGTGCCTGGGGACCCGGGACATTGAACACTGAAGCTTTCTTT. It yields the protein CAWGPGTLNTEAFF.

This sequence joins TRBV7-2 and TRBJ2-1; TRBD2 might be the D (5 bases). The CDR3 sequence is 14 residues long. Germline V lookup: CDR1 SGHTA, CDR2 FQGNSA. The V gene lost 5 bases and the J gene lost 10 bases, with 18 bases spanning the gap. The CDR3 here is CASSPIGRLGEQFF. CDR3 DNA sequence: TGTGCCAGCAGCCCAATAGGGAGACTCGGGGAGCAGTTCTTC. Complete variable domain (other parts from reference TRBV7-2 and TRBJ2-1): GAGVSQSPSNKVTEKGKDVELRCDPISGHTALYWYRQSLGQGLEFLIYFQGNSAPDKSGLPSDRFSAERTGGSVSTLTIQRTQQEDSAVYLCASSPIGRLGEQFFGPGTRLTVL.

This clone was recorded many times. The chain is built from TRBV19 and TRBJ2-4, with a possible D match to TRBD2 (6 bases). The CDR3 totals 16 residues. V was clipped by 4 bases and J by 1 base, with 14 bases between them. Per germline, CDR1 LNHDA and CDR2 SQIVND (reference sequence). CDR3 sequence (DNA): TGTGCCAGTAGTAGCCCAGGCGGAGGGGCCAAAAACATTCAGTACTTC. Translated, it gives CASSSPGGGAKNIQYF.

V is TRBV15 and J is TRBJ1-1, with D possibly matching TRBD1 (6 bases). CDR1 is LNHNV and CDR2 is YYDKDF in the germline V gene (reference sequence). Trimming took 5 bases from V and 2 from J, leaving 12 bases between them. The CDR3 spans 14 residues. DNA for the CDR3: TGTGCCACCAGCCGAGGGACACCCAACACTGAAGCTTTCTTT. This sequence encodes CATSRGTPNTEAFF.

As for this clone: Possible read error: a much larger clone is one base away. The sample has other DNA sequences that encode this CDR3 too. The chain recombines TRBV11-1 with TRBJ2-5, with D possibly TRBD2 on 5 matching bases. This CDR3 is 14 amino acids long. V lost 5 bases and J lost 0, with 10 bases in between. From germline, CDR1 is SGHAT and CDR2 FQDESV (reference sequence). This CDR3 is CASSRLANQETQYF. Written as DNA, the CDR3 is TGTGCCAGCAGCCGTCTAGCCAACCAAGAGACCCAGTACTTC.

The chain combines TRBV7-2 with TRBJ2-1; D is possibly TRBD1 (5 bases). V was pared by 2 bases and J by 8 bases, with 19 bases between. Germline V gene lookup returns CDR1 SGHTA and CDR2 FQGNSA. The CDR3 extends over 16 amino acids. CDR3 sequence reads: CASSLNGALSGDEQFF. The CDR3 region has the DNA TGTGCCAGCAGCTTAAATGGGGCCCTCTCTGGCGATGAGCAGTTCTTC.

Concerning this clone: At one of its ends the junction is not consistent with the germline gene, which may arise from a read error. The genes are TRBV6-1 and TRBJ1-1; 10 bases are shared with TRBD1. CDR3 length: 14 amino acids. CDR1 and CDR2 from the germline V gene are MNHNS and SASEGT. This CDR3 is CASSDRDRGTGAFF. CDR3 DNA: TGTGCCAGCAGTGACCGGGACAGGGGTACTGGAGCTTTCTTT.

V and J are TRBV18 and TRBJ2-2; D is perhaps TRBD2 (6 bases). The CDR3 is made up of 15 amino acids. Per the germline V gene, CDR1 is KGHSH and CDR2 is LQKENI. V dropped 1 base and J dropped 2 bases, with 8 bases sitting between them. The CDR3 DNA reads TGTGCCAGCTCACCACTAGCGGCCAACACCGGGGAGCTGTTTTTT. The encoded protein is CASSPLAANTGELFF.

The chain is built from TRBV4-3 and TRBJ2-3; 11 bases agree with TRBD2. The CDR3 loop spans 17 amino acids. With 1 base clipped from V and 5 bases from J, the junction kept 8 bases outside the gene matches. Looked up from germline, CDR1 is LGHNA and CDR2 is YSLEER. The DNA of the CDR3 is TGCGCCAGCAGCCAAGGGAATTGGCTAGCGGGAGGAGATACGCAGTATTTT. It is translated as CASSQGNWLAGGDTQYF.

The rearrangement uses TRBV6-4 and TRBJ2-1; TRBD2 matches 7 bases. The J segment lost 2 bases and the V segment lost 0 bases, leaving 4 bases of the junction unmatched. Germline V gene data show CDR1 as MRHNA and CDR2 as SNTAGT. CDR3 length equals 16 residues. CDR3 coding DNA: TGTGCCAGCAGTGACTCGGCTAGCGGCCCCTACAATGAGCAGTTCTTC. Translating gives CASSDSASGPYNEQFF.

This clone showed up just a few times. CDR3: CAWSLGANTEAFF. In DNA form, the CDR3 reads TGTGCCTGGAGTTTGGGGGCGAACACTGAAGCTTTCTTT. The chain recombines TRBV30 with TRBJ1-1, with D perhaps TRBD1 (6 bases). There are 13 residues in the CDR3. The V end was cut by 2 bases, the J end by 1 base, with 8 bases between. Germline V CDR1 and CDR2: GTSNPN, SVGIG (reference sequence).

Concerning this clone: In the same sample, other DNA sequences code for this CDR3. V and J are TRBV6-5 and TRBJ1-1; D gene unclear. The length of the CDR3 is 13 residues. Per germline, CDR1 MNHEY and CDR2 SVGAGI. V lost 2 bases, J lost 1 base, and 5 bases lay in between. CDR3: CASSYSKNTEAFF. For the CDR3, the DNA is TGTGCCAGCAGTTACAGCAAGAACACTGAAGCTTTCTTT.

CDR3 loop: CATTEVRGVELFF. The CDR3 nucleotides are TGTGCCACCACAGAGGTCCGGGGGGTGGAGCTGTTTTTT. V gene TRBV7-2 combines with J gene TRBJ2-2; TRBD2 matches 7 bases. Germline V gene data show CDR1 as SGHTA and CDR2 as FQGNSA. V lost 10 bases, J lost 10 bases, and 12 bases stayed unmatched. The CDR3 runs 13 residues.

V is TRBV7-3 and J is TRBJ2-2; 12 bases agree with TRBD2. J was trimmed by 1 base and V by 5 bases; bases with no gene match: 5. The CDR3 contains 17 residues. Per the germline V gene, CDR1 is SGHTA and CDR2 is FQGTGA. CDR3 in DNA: TGTGCCAGCAGCCAACTAGCGGGAGGCCTGAACACCGGGGAGCTGTTTTTT. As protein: CASSQLAGGLNTGELFF. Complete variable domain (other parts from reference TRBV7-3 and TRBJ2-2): GAGVSQTPSNKVTEKGKYVELRCDPISGHTALYWYRQSLGQGPEFLIYFQGTGAADDSGLPNDRFFAVRPEGSVSTLKIQRTERGDSAVYLCASSQLAGGLNTGELFFGEGSRLTVL.

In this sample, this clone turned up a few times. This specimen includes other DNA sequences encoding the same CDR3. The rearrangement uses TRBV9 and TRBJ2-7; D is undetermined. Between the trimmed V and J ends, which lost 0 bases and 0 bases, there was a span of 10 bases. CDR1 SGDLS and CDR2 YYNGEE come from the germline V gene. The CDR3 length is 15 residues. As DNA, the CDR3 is TGTGCCAGCAGCGTAGGTGCTACCTCCTCCTACGAGCAGTACTTC. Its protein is CASSVGATSSYEQYF.